This T cell receptor beta chain was observed in a study of radiation and T cells in renal cell carcinoma. Time point specified: blood 2 weeks post-SBRT. Treatment specified: 15 Gy SBRT to primary tumor, nephrectomy 4 weeks later. The patient's renal cell carcinoma had clear cell pathology. The CDR3 contains 16 residues. V was pared by 2 bases and J by 2 bases, with 5 bases of the junction left unmatched. Germline CDR1 SGHRS, CDR2 YFSETQ. Some clones are missing from TCRdb's copy, which holds only in-frame ones; the method was immunoSEQ multiplex PCR. The data contain roughly 120,000 clones, over 75% of them seen just once; the ten biggest clones take up around 2%.

The J gene is TRBJ2-1, the V gene TRBV5-1, with TRBD2 matching over 9 bases. The TCR comes from a woman aged 60-75 years with renal cell carcinoma. The specimen comprised blood, sampled from a patient whose treatment included radiotherapy and nephrectomy. The CDR3 DNA reads TGCGCCAGCAGCTTTTCTAGCGGGAACCCCTACAATGAGCAGTTCTTC. This encodes CASSFSSGNPYNEQFF.